This is a list of T cell receptor beta chains from one sample in a study of T cell responses to AZD1222 COVID-19 vaccine. Profiling relied on immunoSEQ multiplex PCR, and the TCRdb table lists in-frame clones only, not all of them. The sample lists some 130,000 clones, roughly 89% occurring once. This specimen was peripheral blood, taken on day 0 of AZD1222 vaccination. All receptors derive from an adult in good health. Each CDR3 is given without its conserved first and last residue.

j_call,v_call,cdr3_aa
TRBJ2-1,TRBV30,AWSGTSGSYEQF
TRBJ1-2,TRBV5-6,ASSSPLGQPNYGYT
TRBJ1-5,TRBV19,ASSIVGERRPQH
TRBJ2-3,TRBV9,ASSVVLAGTDTQY
TRBJ1-1,TRBV30,AWSEVGYAF
TRBJ1-6,TRBV4-3,ASSQDPGRLNSPLH
TRBJ1-1,TRBV19,ASADRVNTEAF
TRBJ1-2,TRBV19,ASNAGGGEEGYT
TRBJ1-2,TRBV27,ASSLGQGNSYGYT
TRBJ2-3,TRBV15,ATSRDRYSLSTDTQY
TRBJ1-1,TRBV6-5,ATPYLSRAF
TRBJ2-1,TRBV9,ASSTRTGAIYNEQF
TRBJ2-7,TRBV27,ASSLSNVLQETYEQY
TRBJ1-2,TRBV9,ASSVARTTGIERGYT
TRBJ2-4,TRBV29-1,SVGVDRSLAKNIQY
TRBJ2-7,TRBV11-2,ASSLEPGRGSYEQY
TRBJ1-1,TRBV7-9,ASSLEVPTNTEAF
TRBJ1-1,TRBV2,ASSEPGQGVAEAF